This TCR beta chain emerged from a study of OX40 agonist ivuxolimab in advanced cancers. Broadly, across the study: Ivuxolimab, which targeted the costimulatory receptor OX40 (CD134), was an agonistic, fully human IgG2 monoclonal antibody. A male proportion of almost 85% and a mean age of about 60 years, ranging from about 20 to 79, were recorded for the dose-escalation cohort. Patients were allowed to have had prior anti-PD-1, anti-PD-L1 or anti-CTLA-4 therapy, and around 37% of the dose-escalation patients had previously received checkpoint inhibitors. Three dose-escalation patients achieved partial responses, one with hepatocellular carcinoma and two with cutaneous melanoma. The paper describes the monotherapy dose-escalation part (N of about 52 patients) of the phase I trial of ivuxolimab. Of the roughly 52 dose-escalation patients, hepatocellular carcinoma was present in about 20, melanoma in around 15, renal cell carcinoma in 9 and head and neck cancer in 9. Intravenous ivuxolimab was administered to patients every 2 weeks at six dose levels: 0.01, 0.1, 0.3, 1.5, 3 and 10 mg/kg. The point of sequencing TCRbeta in the periphery was to test whether ivuxolimab changed TCR sequence diversity and drove clonal T-cell expansion. Overall study outcomes, separate from this receptor: The antigen specificity of the peripheral T cells that underwent clonal expansion was not determined. After ivuxolimab, expanded clones were on average more numerous among CD8+ T cells than among CD4+ T cells. Low levels of normalized T-cell clonal expansion were also seen in some patients who did not respond. At doses of 0.1 to 3.0 mg/kg, clonal expansion of both CD4+ and CD8+ T cells in blood was seen between baseline and week 6. Partial responders in the 0.1-3.0 mg/kg groups had among the lowest normalized peripheral clonal expansion, especially among CD8+ T cells.

Worth noting for this clone: Its recognized antigen is unknown. It has no much larger one-base neighbor in the sample; base qualities were not kept.

Patients with a history of autoimmune disease or receiving systemic immunosuppression were excluded from the trial. In every dose cohort, peripheral blood was drawn for TCR sequencing at baseline, cycle 4 day 1, and cycle 7 day 1. The samples were drawn from a first-in-human, open-label, multicenter phase I dose-escalation trial of ivuxolimab. The trial enrolled adults with locally advanced or metastatic head and neck squamous cell, hepatocellular, melanoma or renal cell carcinoma. Before TCR sequencing, CD4+ T cells and CD8+ T cells from peripheral blood were sorted into separate populations. Genomic DNA was extracted from sorted cells for sequencing of the TCRbeta CDR3 region. The immunoSEQ Assay was used to sequence the TCRbeta CDR3 regions. What TCRdb holds here is the immuneACCESS table cut down to in-frame rearrangements. Part of the clones is not present; checked against another copy, under half of the missing clones reflect an unresolved V gene, and the others are unexplained. This sample gives over 95,000 clones in total; roughly 90% of them show up just once. Together, the top ten hold about 0.31% of the sample.

This sequence was found in an adult with an advanced solid tumor such as melanoma, head and neck, liver or kidney cancer. The sample consisted of CD4+ or CD8+ T cells sorted from blood, taken in a trial of the OX40 agonist ivuxolimab.

Here is the DNA: TGTGCCAGCAGCTTAAAGAACAGGGTGGATGGCTACACCTTC. The translation is CASSLKNRVDGYTF. The sequence is built from TRBV7-9 and TRBJ1-2; TRBD1 could be the D gene, as 6 bases match. The germline V gene (reference sequence) gives CDR1 as SEHNR and CDR2 as FQNEAQ. CDR3 length: 14 amino acids, cysteine to phenylalanine. CDR3 DNA only is kept here, 42 bases in frame from base 1. V and J are truncated by 2 bases and 6 bases respectively, leaving an intervening sequence of 13 bases.